Presented here are 8 T cell receptor beta chains from one specimen sequenced in a study of identical twins. TCRdb analysed the 5' RACE reads with MiXCR anew, one entry per CDR3 protein. The data contain 350,000 or so distinct CDR3 sequences, over 9% of them singletons. The sample also formed part of further work on yellow fever vaccine responses in identical twins.

Input material: CD8+ T cells sorted from blood. The origin of the receptors is a woman aged 18-35 years in good health.

This clonotype showed up many times. The chain employs TRBV24-1 and TRBJ2-1; D remains ambiguous. In germline, CDR1 is KGHDR, CDR2 SFDVKD. V was clipped by 2 bases and J by 5 bases, with 0 bases between them. The CDR3 is 11 residues long. The CDR3 nucleotides read TGTGCCACCAGTGATTACAATGAGCAGTTCTTC. Translating it yields CATSDYNEQFF.

The rearrangement joins TRBV11-3 to TRBJ2-1; D remains unclear. CDR1 is SGHNT and CDR2 is YENEEA in the germline V gene. The CDR3 totals 14 residues. Trimming stripped 0 bases from V and 6 bases from J, with 9 bases between. CDR3 amino acids: CASSLDWSRNEQFF. In nucleotides, the CDR3 is TGTGCCAGCAGCTTAGATTGGTCGCGCAATGAGCAGTTCTTC.

This clonotype came up a few times. This rearrangement joins TRBV7-2 to TRBJ1-1; D call uncertain. This CDR3 has 13 residues. V lost 6 bases to trimming and J lost 8 bases, with 16 bases between them. Germline CDR1 is SGHTA and CDR2 is FQGNSA. CDR3 in DNA: TGTGCCAGCAGGGCCGAGGCGGGAGACGAAGCTTTCTTT. This sequence encodes CASRAEAGDEAFF.

V usage is TRBV20-1 and J usage is TRBJ2-1; either TRBD1 or TRBD2 may supply D (5 bases each). Germline V CDR1 and CDR2: DFQATT, SNEGSKA (reference sequence). Trimming cost V 2 bases and J 5 bases, with 22 bases left between them. CDR3 size: 17 residues. The CDR3 DNA reads as TGCAGTGCTAGATCTCCCGCTAGCAGAGGGGTGGACAATGAGCAGTTCTTC. Its protein product is CSARSPASRGVDNEQFF.

This clonotype has ten or more counts. The chain carries TRBV15 and TRBJ1-3; TRBD1 matches 10 bases. Trimming removed 2 bases from V and 6 bases from J; junction bases left unmatched: 10. This CDR3 spans 17 amino acids. CDR1 and CDR2 from the germline V gene are LNHNV and YYDKDF (reference sequence). CDR3 DNA sequence: TGTGCCACCAGCAGATCCTACCCGGGACAGGGGATAAACACCATATATTTT. It specifies CATSRSYPGQGINTIYF.

The V and J genes are TRBV18 and TRBJ1-1; TRBD1 might be the D (6 bases). There are 16 residues in the CDR3. V was trimmed by 3 bases and J by 3 bases, leaving 17 bases between them. The germline CDR1 and CDR2 sequences are KGHSH and LQKENI. The CDR3 loop reads CASSPQGGARDTEAFF. CDR3 in DNA: TGTGCCAGCTCACCCCAAGGGGGGGCCCGGGACACTGAAGCTTTCTTT.

This rearrangement joins TRBV6-2 or TRBV6-3 to TRBJ2-7; D is possibly TRBD1 (6 bases). The CDR3 loop spans 18 amino acids. Germline values: CDR1 MNHEY, CDR2 SVGEGT. Trimming removed 6 bases at V and 7 bases at J, with 31 bases between. CDR3 loop: CASSSIGQITLLCGEQYV. The CDR3 DNA reads TGTGCCAGCAGCTCGATTGGACAGATAACTCTCCTATGCGGGGAGCAGTACGTC.

V is TRBV20-1 and J is TRBJ2-7; tentatively, D is TRBD1 (5 bases). Germline assignment: CDR1 DFQATT and CDR2 SNEGSKA (reference sequence). The V and J ends lost 1 base and 3 bases respectively, with 13 bases between them. This CDR3 is 14 amino acids long. The CDR3 sequence: CSARVQGNYYEQYF. CDR3 nucleotides: TGCAGTGCTAGAGTTCAGGGCAATTACTACGAGCAGTACTTC.